Presented here are 12 T cell receptor beta chains from one specimen sequenced in a study of cytomegalovirus exposure and HLA in healthy donors (dated by TCRdb to about 2017). The library came from the immunoSEQ multiplex PCR assay. The multiplex PCR relied on a mix of 60 forward primers for TCR Vbeta segments and 13 reverse primers for TCR Jbeta segments. Entries here come from immuneACCESS through TCRdb and include only in-frame sequences with V and J called. Some clones fail to appear in such tables; in the studies checked, an unresolved V gene covers under half of the shortfall, and the cause of the remainder is unknown. This sample lists about 170,000 clones; almost 85% were detected once. The top ten clonotypes cover around 0.37% of the sample. The material sequenced was PBMCs. Receptors originate from a boy aged 2 to 10 in good health and CMV-seronegative.

V gene TRBV27 combines with J gene TRBJ2-7, with D perhaps matching TRBD1 (6 bases). This CDR3 is 16 amino acids long. Trimming left V 7 bases short and J 6 bases short, with 25 bases between. Germline CDR1 reads MNHEY; CDR2 reads SMNVEV (reference sequence). This chain's CDR3 is CASTSFRDKSLGEQYF. The CDR3 DNA sequence: TGTGCCAGCACCTCTTTCCGGGACAAAAGTTTAGGCGAGCAGTACTTC.

V gene TRBV7-8 combines with J gene TRBJ2-7, with D maybe TRBD2 (6 bases). The CDR3 covers 16 residues. Germline V gene sequence: CDR1 SGHVS, CDR2 FQNEAQ. V was shortened by 5 bases and J by 4 bases, with 21 bases between the two germline ends. The CDR3 loop reads CASSITPGLGEYEQYF. The CDR3 coding sequence is TGTGCCAGCAGCATCACACCGGGACTTGGCGAATACGAGCAGTACTTC.

This clone was counted once. The V gene is TRBV9, the J gene TRBJ2-7, with D possibly matching TRBD2 (6 bases). Per germline, CDR1 SGDLS and CDR2 YYNGEE. The CDR3 covers 15 residues. The germline V and J ends were trimmed by 0 bases and 0 bases, with 10 bases remaining between them. This CDR3 is CASSVEAGRSYEQYF. The CDR3 DNA sequence: TGTGCCAGCAGCGTAGAGGCGGGACGCTCCTACGAGCAGTACTTC.

This chain joins TRBV12-1 and TRBJ2-6; the table gives TRBD2 as D, unverified against the DNA. TRBV12-1 is an annotated pseudogene. There are 15 residues in the CDR3. CDR3 in DNA: TGTGCCAGCAGAAAAAAGAGCTCTGGGGCCAACGTCCTGACTTTC. Protein product: CASRKKSSGANVLTF.

The chain has TRBV5-1 and TRBJ2-7; 14 bases align to TRBD2. Looked up from germline, CDR1 is SGHRS and CDR2 is YFSETQ. The CDR3 consists of 17 residues. The V gene end was trimmed by 0 bases and the J gene end by 3 bases; junction bases not matched to a gene: 5. CDR3 in DNA: TGCGCCAGCAGCTTGGGACTAGCGGGAGGGAGTAGCTACGAGCAGTACTTC. Protein sequence: CASSLGLAGGSSYEQYF.

The table lists this clone with a few counts. V gene TRBV5-6 combines with J gene TRBJ2-7, with 8 positions matching TRBD1. Trimming cost V 4 bases and J 7 bases; bases outside gene matches: 16. Per germline, CDR1 SGHDT and CDR2 YYEEEE. CDR3 length equals 16 residues. CDR3 in DNA: TGTGCCAGCAGCCCTCGTGCGTGGACAGGGTCGGGGGAGCAGTACTTC. This codes for CASSPRAWTGSGEQYF.

This clone turned up a few times. This chain uses TRBV19 with TRBJ1-5, with D unresolved. CDR1 LNHDA and CDR2 SQIVND come from the germline V gene (reference sequence). The length of the CDR3 is 16 residues. The V gene lost 9 bases and the J gene lost 0 bases, with 18 bases spanning the gap. The CDR3 sequence: CASSLGRELSNQPQHF. DNA of the CDR3: TGTGCCAGCTCCCTAGGTCGAGAACTTAGCAATCAGCCCCAGCATTTT.

The chain joins TRBV11-1 to TRBJ2-1, with 11 bases that match TRBD2. J lost 4 bases, V lost 3 bases, and 5 bases had no gene match. The CDR3 sequence is 16 residues long. Germline CDR1 is SGHAT and CDR2 is FQDESV (reference sequence). The CDR3 bases are TGTGCCAGCAGCTTGAGACTAGCGGGGAAATACAATGAGCAGTTCTTC. It is translated as CASSLRLAGKYNEQFF. Supplemented by reference TRBV11-1 and TRBJ2-1, the full variable domain reads EAEVAQSPRYKITEKSQAVAFWCDPISGHATLYWYRQILGQGPELLVQFQDESVVDDSQLPKDRFSAERLKGVDSTLKIQPAELGDSAMYLCASSLRLAGKYNEQFFGPGTRLTVL.

This chain uses TRBV9 with TRBJ1-2, with 7 bases fitting TRBD1. The CDR3 extends over 15 amino acids. The germline gives CDR1 SGDLS, CDR2 YYNGEE. After removal of 4 bases from V and 3 bases from J, the junction contained 9 bases not matched to a gene. The CDR3 loop reads CASSLGAGGYYGYTF. The CDR3 nucleotides read TGTGCCAGCAGCCTCGGGGCAGGGGGGTACTATGGCTACACCTTC.

The CDR3, as DNA: TGTGCCAGCAGCACCAACGGGTCTGAGCAGTTCTTC. This sequence encodes CASSTNGSEQFF. The chain links TRBV7-8 to TRBJ2-1; D unresolved. Germline V gene data show CDR1 as SGHVS and CDR2 as FQNEAQ. The CDR3 extends over 12 amino acids. V dropped 5 bases and J dropped 9 bases, with 11 bases sitting between them.

The gene calls are TRBV19 and TRBJ2-2; a weak D match, TRBD2 (5 bases). This CDR3 has 15 amino acids. Germline-derived CDR1 and CDR2 are LNHDA and SQIVND (reference sequence). With 7 bases removed from V and 1 base from J, the gap between germline ends came to 13 bases. In nucleotides, the CDR3 is TGTGCCAGTACGTACGGGGTTTTGAACACCGGGGAGCTGTTTTTT. This codes for CASTYGVLNTGELFF.

V usage is TRBV2 and J usage is TRBJ1-2, with 8 bases aligning to TRBD1. The germline V gene has CDR1 SNHLY and CDR2 FYNNEI. J gave up 8 bases and V 10 bases, and 12 bases lay outside the gene matches. The CDR3 covers 13 residues. DNA for the CDR3: TGTGCCACCTCATACGGACAGGGCAGCGGCTACACCTTC. Translated: CATSYGQGSGYTF.